The 23 T cell receptor beta chains presented below share a single source sample, sequenced in a study of cytomegalovirus exposure and HLA in healthy donors. Sequenced by immunoSEQ multiplex PCR; TCRdb stores in-frame clones only, minus some. Of a few hundred thousand clones listed, about nine tenths are singletons. Sequencing used PBMCs. These receptors all come from a woman younger than 35 in good health and CMV-seronegative.

The chain has TRBV19 and TRBJ2-3, with a possible D match to TRBD2 (6 bases). The V gene's germline CDR1 is LNHDA and CDR2 SQIVND (reference sequence). The V and J ends lost 0 bases and 5 bases respectively, with 15 bases between them. The CDR3 runs to 16 residues. The CDR3 DNA reads as TGTGCCAGTAGTATAGATCCCGGGGGAGATGGAGATACGCAGTATTTT. This sequence encodes CASSIDPGGDGDTQYF.

The chain has TRBV7-8 and TRBJ1-1; D is perhaps TRBD1 (6 bases). V lost 7 bases and J lost 4, with 22 bases in between. The CDR3 has 16 amino acids. Germline loops: CDR1 SGHVS, CDR2 FQNEAQ. The CDR3 nucleotides read TGTGCCAGCACTCGAAGGGGTCAGGGGTGGAGCACTGAAGCTTTCTTT. Its protein product is CASTRRGQGWSTEAFF.

The gene calls are TRBV11-2 and TRBJ2-1; the match to TRBD2 covers 14 bases. The germline V gene encodes CDR1 SGHAT and CDR2 FQNNGV. J lost 6 bases, V lost 4 bases, and 11 bases had no gene match. CDR3 length: 18 amino acids. CDR3 amino acids: CASSSDRGTSGRVNEQFF. In nucleotides, the CDR3 is TGTGCCAGCAGCTCCGATAGGGGGACTAGCGGGAGAGTCAATGAGCAGTTCTTC.

This chain connects TRBV6-5 to TRBJ2-1, with TRBD2 as a possible D gene (6 bases). Germline CDR1 MNHEY, CDR2 SVGAGI. With 7 bases removed from V and 6 bases from J, the gap between germline ends came to 19 bases. The CDR3 totals 15 residues. CDR3 in amino acids: CASTKAGLQPNEQFF. In DNA, the CDR3 is TGTGCCAGCACTAAAGCTGGACTACAACCCAATGAGCAGTTCTTC.

This chain uses TRBV27 with TRBJ1-5, with D hard to call. Germline values: CDR1 MNHEY, CDR2 SMNVEV (reference sequence). This CDR3 spans 14 amino acids. Trimming shortened V by 2 bases and J by 3 bases, and 8 bases separated the two germline ends. CDR3 coding DNA: TGTGCCAGCAGTTTAGGGCTTTCCAATCAGCCCCAGCATTTT. Translated: CASSLGLSNQPQHF.

The chain joins TRBV4-1 to TRBJ1-1; 7 bases line up with TRBD1. The CDR3 spans 18 residues. J was trimmed by 1 base and V by 4 bases; bases with no gene match: 15. Per the germline V gene, CDR1 is MGHRA and CDR2 is YSYEKL. CDR3 bases: TGCGCCAGCAGCCGAGGGACAGCAGCTGCCCCAGGGAACACTGAAGCTTTCTTT. As protein: CASSRGTAAAPGNTEAFF.

The chain links TRBV1 to TRBJ2-1; the table's D gene call, TRBD2, was not cross checked with the DNA. TRBV1 is termed a pseudogene. The CDR3 spans 14 residues. The CDR3 DNA follows: TGCACCAGCAGCCAAGATGGTTGCGGCAATGAGCAGTTCTTC. Protein product: CTSSQDGCGNEQFF.

The gene calls are TRBV2 and TRBJ1-2; 7 bases align to TRBD1. V dropped 6 bases and J dropped 3; count of bases not matched to a gene: 13. The germline V gene encodes CDR1 SNHLY and CDR2 FYNNEI. CDR3 length equals 16 residues. The CDR3 DNA reads as TGTGCCAGCAGGTGGGACAGCTTAGGGTCTGACTATGGCTACACCTTC. This gives the protein CASRWDSLGSDYGYTF.

This chain connects TRBV9 to TRBJ2-2, with D perhaps TRBD2 (5 bases). Trimming took off 6 bases at V and 2 bases at J, with 17 bases between the two ends. Germline V gene lookup returns CDR1 SGDLS and CDR2 YYNGEE. This CDR3 is built from 16 residues. The CDR3 spells CASKRGSNQNTGELFF. The CDR3 region has the DNA TGTGCCAGCAAACGAGGGAGTAACCAAAACACCGGGGAGCTGTTTTTT.

The chain combines TRBV19 with TRBJ2-7; 8 bases match TRBD1. V dropped 3 bases and J dropped 3; count of bases not matched to a gene: 4. Germline CDR1 reads LNHDA; CDR2 reads SQIVND (reference sequence). The CDR3 spans 14 residues. This CDR3 is CASSMAGGGYEQYF. The CDR3, as DNA: TGTGCCAGTAGTATGGCAGGGGGCGGCTACGAGCAGTACTTC.

This chain joins TRBV28 and TRBJ2-7, with TRBD1 matching over 11 bases. V shed 6 bases and J 3 bases; nucleotides not matched to a gene: 4. Germline V gene data show CDR1 as MDHEN and CDR2 as SYDVKM. The CDR3 spans 14 residues. The DNA of the CDR3 is TGTGCCAGCAGCATCGGGACAGGGGGCTACGAGCAGTACTTC. As protein: CASSIGTGGYEQYF.

This clone has a single count. The chain has TRBV11-2 and TRBJ1-5, with a tentative D call TRBD1 (5 bases). V dropped 8 bases and J dropped 4 bases, with 15 bases sitting between them. This CDR3 contains 14 residues. In germline, CDR1 is SGHAT, CDR2 FQNNGV. CDR3 in DNA: TGTGCCAGCCCCCTTGGCGGGGGAAATCAGCCCCAGCATTTT. Translated, it gives CASPLGGGNQPQHF.

V gene TRBV19 combines with J gene TRBJ2-7; 9 bases align to TRBD2. Germline trimming cut 9 bases from V and 4 bases from J; bases unmatched to any gene: 10. Germline V lookup: CDR1 LNHDA, CDR2 SQIVND (reference sequence). The CDR3 has 14 amino acids. The CDR3 loop is CASREFSGSYEQYF. CDR3 coding DNA: TGTGCCAGCCGGGAATTTAGCGGGAGTTACGAGCAGTACTTC.

This clone has only a few counts. The gene calls are TRBV6-1 and TRBJ1-5; D gene unclear. This CDR3 has 15 amino acids. Trimming removed 1 base at V and 0 bases at J, with 7 bases between. Germline V gene lookup returns CDR1 MNHNS and CDR2 SASEGT. Written as DNA, the CDR3 is TGTGCCAGCAGTGAAGGGGCTTATAGCAATCAGCCCCAGCATTTT. Translating gives CASSEGAYSNQPQHF.

This clone came up once. V usage is TRBV4-1 and J usage is TRBJ2-7; weak D call: TRBD2 (6 bases). Germline-derived CDR1 and CDR2 are MGHRA and YSYEKL. CDR3 size: 17 residues. Deletions cut 3 bases from V and 2 bases from J, with 20 bases between. The CDR3 here is CASSQIHSGVHPYEQYF. The CDR3, as DNA: TGCGCCAGCAGCCAGATCCATAGCGGCGTGCATCCCTACGAGCAGTACTTC.

J is TRBJ2-1 and V is TRBV6-5; TRBD2 matches at 8 bases. Germline lookup yields CDR1 MNHEY and CDR2 SVGAGI. After removal of 6 bases from V and 10 bases from J, the junction contained 14 bases not matched to a gene. CDR3 size: 15 residues. CDR3 amino acids: CASSQVGGAGVEQFF. In nucleotides, the CDR3 is TGTGCCAGCAGCCAGGTGGGGGGAGCGGGAGTGGAGCAGTTCTTC.

The chain uses TRBV10-1 and TRBJ2-1; a possible D gene is TRBD2 (6 bases). Germline V lookup: CDR1 WNHNN, CDR2 SYGVQD (reference sequence). The V gene lost 2 bases and the J gene lost 0 bases, with 14 bases spanning the gap. The length of the CDR3 is 17 residues. CDR3: CASSEREAPSSYNEQFF. The CDR3 DNA follows: TGCGCCAGCAGTGAGAGGGAGGCCCCGAGCTCCTACAATGAGCAGTTCTTC.

The gene calls are TRBV7-2 and TRBJ2-3, with D perhaps TRBD1 (6 bases). CDR3 length: 16 residues. The germline V and J ends were trimmed by 1 base and 5 bases, with 16 bases remaining between them. Germline V gene sequence: CDR1 SGHTA, CDR2 FQGNSA. CDR3 amino acids: CASSLEGRGRGDTQYF. DNA for the CDR3: TGTGCCAGCAGCTTAGAGGGCAGGGGAAGGGGAGATACGCAGTATTTT. Drawing the rest from reference TRBV7-2 and TRBJ2-3, the complete variable domain is GAGVSQSPSNKVTEKGKDVELRCDPISGHTALYWYRQSLGQGLEFLIYFQGNSAPDKSGLPSDRFSAERTGGSVSTLTIQRTQQEDSAVYLCASSLEGRGRGDTQYFGPGTRLTVL.

J is TRBJ1-2 and V is TRBV5-1, with D tentatively TRBD1 (5 bases). The V and J ends lost 0 bases and 6 bases respectively, with 9 bases between them. The CDR3 totals 13 residues. Germline CDR1 reads SGHRS; CDR2 reads YFSETQ. CDR3 sequence: CASSLAGLDGYTF. The CDR3 coding sequence is TGCGCCAGCAGCTTGGCAGGGTTGGATGGCTACACCTTC.

The chain couples TRBV6-5 to TRBJ1-3; D gene ambiguous. CDR1 is MNHEY, CDR2 SVGAGI, per germline. The CDR3 consists of 13 residues. The CDR3 protein is CATRAYSGNTIYF. In DNA form, the CDR3 reads TGTGCGACGAGGGCTTACTCTGGAAACACCATATATTTT.

As regards this clone: Sequence at one end of the junction differs from germline and may be a read error. The V gene is TRBV7-7, the J gene TRBJ2-3; 9 bases align to TRBD2. This CDR3 comprises 15 residues. The germline V gene has CDR1 SSHAT and CDR2 FNYEAQ (reference sequence). The CDR3 region has the DNA TGTGCTAGCAGCTTAGTGGCGGGAGGGGCGGATACGCAGTATTTT. It is translated as CASSLVAGGADTQYF.

The J gene is TRBJ1-1, the V gene TRBV4-2, with D perhaps TRBD1 (5 bases). Trimming stripped 1 base from V and 2 bases from J, with 8 bases between. Germline-derived CDR1 and CDR2 are LGHNA and YNFKEQ. The CDR3 runs to 14 residues. The DNA for the CDR3 is TGTGCCAGCAGCCAAGCCGACAGAAACACTGAAGCTTTCTTT. Amino acid sequence: CASSQADRNTEAFF.

The rearrangement links TRBV29-1 to TRBJ2-1; D gene uncertain. The CDR3 has 12 amino acids. Germline V lookup: CDR1 SQVTM, CDR2 ANQGSEA. The germline V and J ends were trimmed by 0 bases and 6 bases, with 6 bases remaining between them. The DNA for the CDR3 is TGCAGCGTTGAAGATCGGAGCAATGAGCAGTTCTTC. It specifies CSVEDRSNEQFF.